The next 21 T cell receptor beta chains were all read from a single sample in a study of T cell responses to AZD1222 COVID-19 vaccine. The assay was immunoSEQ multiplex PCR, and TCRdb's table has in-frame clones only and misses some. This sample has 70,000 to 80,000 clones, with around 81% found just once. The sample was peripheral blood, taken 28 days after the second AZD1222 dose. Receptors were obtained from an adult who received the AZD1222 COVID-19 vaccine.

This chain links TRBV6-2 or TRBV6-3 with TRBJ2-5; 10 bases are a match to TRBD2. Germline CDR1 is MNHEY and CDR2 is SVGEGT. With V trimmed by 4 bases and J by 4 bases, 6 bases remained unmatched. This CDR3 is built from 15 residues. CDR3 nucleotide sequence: TGTGCCAGCAGTTGGCTAGCGGGAGAGAGAGAGACCCAGTACTTC. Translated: CASSWLAGERETQYF.

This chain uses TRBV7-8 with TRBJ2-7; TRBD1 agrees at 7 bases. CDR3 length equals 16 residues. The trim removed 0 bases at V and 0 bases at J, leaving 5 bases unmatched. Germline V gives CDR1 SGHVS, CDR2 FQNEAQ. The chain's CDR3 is CASSLASGQSSYEQYF. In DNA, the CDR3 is TGTGCCAGCAGCTTAGCCTCGGGACAGAGCTCCTACGAGCAGTACTTC.

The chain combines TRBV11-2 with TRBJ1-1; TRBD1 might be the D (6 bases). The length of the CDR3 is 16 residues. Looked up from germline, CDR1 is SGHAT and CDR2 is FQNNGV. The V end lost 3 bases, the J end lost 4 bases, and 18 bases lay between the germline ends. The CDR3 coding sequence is TGTGCCAGCAGCTTTTGGTTGGGGGGCGTAGGCACTGAAGCTTTCTTT. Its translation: CASSFWLGGVGTEAFF.

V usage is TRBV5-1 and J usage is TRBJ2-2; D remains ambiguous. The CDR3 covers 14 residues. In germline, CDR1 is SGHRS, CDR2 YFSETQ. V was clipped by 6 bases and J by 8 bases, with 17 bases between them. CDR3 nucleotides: TGCGCCAGCAACGACCGCGTCAGTCAAGGGGAGCTGTTTTTT. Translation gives CASNDRVSQGELFF.

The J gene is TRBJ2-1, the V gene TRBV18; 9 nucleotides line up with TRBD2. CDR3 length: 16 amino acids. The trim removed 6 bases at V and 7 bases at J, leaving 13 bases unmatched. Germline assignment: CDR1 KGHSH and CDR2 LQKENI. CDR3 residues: CASSPIIAGDLNEQFF. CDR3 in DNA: TGTGCCAGCTCCCCAATCATAGCGGGAGACTTAAATGAGCAGTTCTTC. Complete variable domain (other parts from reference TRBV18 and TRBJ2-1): NAGVMQNPRHLVRRRGQEARLRCSPMKGHSHVYWYRQLPEEGLKFMVYLQKENIIDESGMPKERFSAEFPKEGPSILRIQQVVRGDSAAYFCASSPIIAGDLNEQFFGPGTRLTVL.

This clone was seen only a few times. The CDR3 region is CASSMDRASNQPQHF. DNA for the CDR3: TGTGCCAGTAGTATGGACAGGGCTAGCAATCAGCCCCAGCATTTT. The chain carries TRBV19 and TRBJ1-5; 8 nucleotides line up with TRBD1. Trimming at V came to 3 bases and at J to 0 bases, leaving 1 base not matched to a gene. Per germline, CDR1 LNHDA and CDR2 SQIVND (reference sequence). This CDR3 comprises 15 residues.

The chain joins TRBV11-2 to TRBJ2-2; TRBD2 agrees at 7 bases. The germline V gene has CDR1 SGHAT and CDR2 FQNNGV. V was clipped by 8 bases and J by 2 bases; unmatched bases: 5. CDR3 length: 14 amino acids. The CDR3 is CASGAGVNTGELFF. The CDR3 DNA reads TGTGCCAGCGGGGCGGGGGTAAACACCGGGGAGCTGTTTTTT.

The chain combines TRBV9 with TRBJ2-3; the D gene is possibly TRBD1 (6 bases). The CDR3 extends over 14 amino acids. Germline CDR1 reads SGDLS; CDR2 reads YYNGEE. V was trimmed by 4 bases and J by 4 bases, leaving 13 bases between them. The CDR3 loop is CASSISGEPDTQYF. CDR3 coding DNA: TGTGCCAGCAGCATCTCAGGGGAACCAGATACGCAGTATTTT. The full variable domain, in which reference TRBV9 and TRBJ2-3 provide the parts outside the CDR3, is DSGVTQTPKHLITATGQRVTLRCSPRSGDLSVYWYQQSLDQGLQFLIQYYNGEERAKGNILERFSAQQFPDLHSELNLSSLELGDSALYFCASSISGEPDTQYFGPGTRLTVL.

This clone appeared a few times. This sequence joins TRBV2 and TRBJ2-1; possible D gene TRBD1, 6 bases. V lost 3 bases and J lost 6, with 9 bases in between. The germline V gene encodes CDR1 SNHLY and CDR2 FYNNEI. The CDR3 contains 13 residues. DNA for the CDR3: TGTGCCAGCAGTGAGAACAGGGCCAATGAGCAGTTCTTC. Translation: CASSENRANEQFF.

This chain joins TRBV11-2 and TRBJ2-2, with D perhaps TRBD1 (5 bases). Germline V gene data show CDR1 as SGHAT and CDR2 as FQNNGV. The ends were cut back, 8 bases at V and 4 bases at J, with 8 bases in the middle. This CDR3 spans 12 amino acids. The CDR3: CASGRGTGELFF. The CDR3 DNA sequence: TGTGCCAGCGGTAGGGGCACCGGGGAGCTGTTTTTT.

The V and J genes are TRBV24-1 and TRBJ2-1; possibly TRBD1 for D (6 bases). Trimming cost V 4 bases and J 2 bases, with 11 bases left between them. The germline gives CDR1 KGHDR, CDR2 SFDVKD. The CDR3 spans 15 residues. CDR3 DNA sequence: TGTGCCACCAGTGAAACAGGGCCCGCCTACAATGAGCAGTTCTTC. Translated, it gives CATSETGPAYNEQFF.

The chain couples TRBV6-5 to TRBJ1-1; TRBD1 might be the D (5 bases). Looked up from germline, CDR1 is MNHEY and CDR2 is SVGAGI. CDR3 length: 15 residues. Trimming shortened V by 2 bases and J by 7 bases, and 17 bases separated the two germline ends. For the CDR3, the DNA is TGTGCCAGCAGTTACGGGGGGACCGGGCTTTTTGAAGCTTTCTTT. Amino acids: CASSYGGTGLFEAFF.

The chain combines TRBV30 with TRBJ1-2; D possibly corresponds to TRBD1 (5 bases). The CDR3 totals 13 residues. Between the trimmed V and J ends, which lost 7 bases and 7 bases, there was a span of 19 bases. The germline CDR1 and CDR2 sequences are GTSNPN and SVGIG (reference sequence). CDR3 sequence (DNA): TGTGCCTCTGAAGGTGGTTTCGGGGCTGGCTACACCTTC. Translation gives CASEGGFGAGYTF.

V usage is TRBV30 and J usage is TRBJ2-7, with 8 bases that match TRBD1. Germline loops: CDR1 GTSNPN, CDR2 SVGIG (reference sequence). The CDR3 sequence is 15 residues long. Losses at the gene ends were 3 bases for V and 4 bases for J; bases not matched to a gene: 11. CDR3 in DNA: TGTGCCTGGAGCCTTAACCCGGGACAGGTATACGAGCAGTACTTC. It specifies CAWSLNPGQVYEQYF.

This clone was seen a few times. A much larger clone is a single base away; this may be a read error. The CDR3 spells CASSPGTSENEQFF. The CDR3 coding sequence is TGTGCCAGCAGTCCCGGGACTAGCGAGAATGAGCAGTTCTTC. The V and J genes are TRBV28 and TRBJ2-1; TRBD2 matches at 10 bases. V was clipped by 5 bases and J by 7 bases; unmatched bases: 5. Germline CDR1 and CDR2: MDHEN and SYDVKM. The CDR3 extends over 14 amino acids.

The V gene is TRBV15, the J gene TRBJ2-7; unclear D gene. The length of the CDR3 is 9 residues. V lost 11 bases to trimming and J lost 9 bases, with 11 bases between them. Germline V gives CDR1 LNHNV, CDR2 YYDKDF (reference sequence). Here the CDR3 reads CAPKKGQYF. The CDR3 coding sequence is TGTGCCCCGAAGAAGGGGCAGTACTTC.

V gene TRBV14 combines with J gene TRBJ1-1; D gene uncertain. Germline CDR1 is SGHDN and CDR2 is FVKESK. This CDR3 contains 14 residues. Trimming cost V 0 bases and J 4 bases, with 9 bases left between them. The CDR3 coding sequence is TGTGCCAGCAGCCAAGAAGGACGGGGCACTGAAGCTTTCTTT. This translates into CASSQEGRGTEAFF.

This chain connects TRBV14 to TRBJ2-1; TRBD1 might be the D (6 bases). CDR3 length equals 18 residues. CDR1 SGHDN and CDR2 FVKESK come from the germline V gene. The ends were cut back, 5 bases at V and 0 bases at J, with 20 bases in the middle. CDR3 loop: CASSEIQGLGSSYNEQFF. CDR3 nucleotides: TGTGCCAGCAGCGAAATACAGGGTTTGGGAAGCTCCTACAATGAGCAGTTCTTC.

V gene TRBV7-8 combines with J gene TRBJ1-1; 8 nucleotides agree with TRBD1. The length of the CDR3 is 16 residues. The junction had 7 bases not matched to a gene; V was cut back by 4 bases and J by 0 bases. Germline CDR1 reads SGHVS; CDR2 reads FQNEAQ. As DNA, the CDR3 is TGTGCCAGCAGCTCGGCGAGGACAGGGATGAACACTGAAGCTTTCTTT. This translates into CASSSARTGMNTEAFF.

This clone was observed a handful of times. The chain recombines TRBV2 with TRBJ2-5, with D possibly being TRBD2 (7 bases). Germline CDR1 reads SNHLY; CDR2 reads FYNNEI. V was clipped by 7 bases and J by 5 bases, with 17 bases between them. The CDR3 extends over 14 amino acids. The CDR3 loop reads CASTDRTRAETQYF. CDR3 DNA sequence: TGTGCCAGCACCGACAGGACTAGGGCGGAGACCCAGTACTTC.

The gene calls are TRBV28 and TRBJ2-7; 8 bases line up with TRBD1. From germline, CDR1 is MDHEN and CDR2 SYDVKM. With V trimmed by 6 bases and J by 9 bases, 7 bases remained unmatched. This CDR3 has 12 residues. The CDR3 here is CASRHGQGGQYF. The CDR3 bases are TGTGCCAGCAGGCATGGACAGGGTGGGCAGTACTTC.